This T cell receptor (beta chain) was captured in a study of cytomegalovirus exposure and HLA in healthy donors. Researchers ran the PCR with 60 Vbeta and 13 Jbeta primers. Assay: immunoSEQ multiplex PCR; the TCRdb copy retains only in-frame clones and omits some. The sample lists under 170,000 clones; 79% were seen once. V lost 3 bases and J lost 10, with 19 bases in between. This CDR3 region has 13 residues. Per germline, CDR1 SQVTM and CDR2 ANQGSEA. Healthy donors of bone marrow made up the group. The V gene is TRBV29-1, the J gene TRBJ2-7, with D possibly matching TRBD2 (6 bases). This TCR came from a man aged 50-60 years in good health and CMV-seropositive. The sequenced sample consisted of PBMCs. CDR3 residues: CSVDFSEGLPQYF. CDR3 DNA sequence: TGCAGCGTTGACTTTTCGGAGGGACTTCCCCAGTACTTC.